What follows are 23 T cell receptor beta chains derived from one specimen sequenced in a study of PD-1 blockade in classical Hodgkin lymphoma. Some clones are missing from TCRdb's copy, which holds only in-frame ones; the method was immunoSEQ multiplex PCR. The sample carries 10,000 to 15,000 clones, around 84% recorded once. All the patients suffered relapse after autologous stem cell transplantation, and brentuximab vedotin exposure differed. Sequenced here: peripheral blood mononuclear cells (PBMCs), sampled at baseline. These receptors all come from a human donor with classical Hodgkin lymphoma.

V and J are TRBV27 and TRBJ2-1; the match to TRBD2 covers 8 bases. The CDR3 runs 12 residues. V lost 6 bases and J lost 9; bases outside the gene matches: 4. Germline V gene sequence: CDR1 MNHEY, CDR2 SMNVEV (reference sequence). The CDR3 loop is CASSRGGPEQFF. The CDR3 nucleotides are TGTGCCAGCAGCCGGGGGGGACCTGAGCAGTTCTTC.

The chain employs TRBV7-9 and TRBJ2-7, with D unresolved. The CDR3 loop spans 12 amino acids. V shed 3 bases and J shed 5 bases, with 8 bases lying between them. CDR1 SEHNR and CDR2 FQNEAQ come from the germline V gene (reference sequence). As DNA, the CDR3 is TGTGCCAGCAGCTTGGTAAGACACGAGCAGTACTTC. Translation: CASSLVRHEQYF.

The chain's CDR3 is CASSQTKYRGETQYF. In DNA, the CDR3 is TGCGCCAGCAGCCAGACAAAGTACAGGGGAGAGACCCAGTACTTC. The rearrangement links TRBV4-3 to TRBJ2-5; 7 bases line up with TRBD1. Germline CDR1 reads LGHNA; CDR2 reads YSLEER. V lost 3 bases and J lost 4; bases outside the gene matches: 8. There are 15 residues in the CDR3.

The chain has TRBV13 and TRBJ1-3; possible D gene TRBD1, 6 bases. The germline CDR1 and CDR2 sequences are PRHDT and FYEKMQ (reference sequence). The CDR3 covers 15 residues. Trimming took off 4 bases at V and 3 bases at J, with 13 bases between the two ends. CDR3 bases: TGTGCCAGCAGCTCGAGACAGGTGGATGGAAACACCATATATTTT. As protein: CASSSRQVDGNTIYF.

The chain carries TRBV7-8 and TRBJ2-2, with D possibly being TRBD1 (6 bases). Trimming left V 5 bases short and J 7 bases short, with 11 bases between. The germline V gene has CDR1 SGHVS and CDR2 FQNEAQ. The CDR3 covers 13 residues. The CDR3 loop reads CASSPLTGGELFF. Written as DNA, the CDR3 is TGTGCCAGCAGCCCCCTGACAGGCGGGGAGCTGTTTTTT.

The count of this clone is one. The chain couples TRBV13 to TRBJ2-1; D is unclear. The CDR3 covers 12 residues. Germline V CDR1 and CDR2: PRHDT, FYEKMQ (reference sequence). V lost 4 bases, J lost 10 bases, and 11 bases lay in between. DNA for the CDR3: TGTGCCAGCAGCTCCCCCCGCCGCGAGCAGTTCTTC. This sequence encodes CASSSPRREQFF.

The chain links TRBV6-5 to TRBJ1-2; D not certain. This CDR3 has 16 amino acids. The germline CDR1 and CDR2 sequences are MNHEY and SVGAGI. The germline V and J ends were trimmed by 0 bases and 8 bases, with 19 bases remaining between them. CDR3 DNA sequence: TGTGCCAGCAGTTACTCGATTATCGGGGTCCTCCTAGGCTACACCTTC. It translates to CASSYSIIGVLLGYTF.

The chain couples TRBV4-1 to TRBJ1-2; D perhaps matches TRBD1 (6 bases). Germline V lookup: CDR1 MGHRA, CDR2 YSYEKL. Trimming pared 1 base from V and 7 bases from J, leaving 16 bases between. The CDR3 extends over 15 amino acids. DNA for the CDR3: TGCGCCAGCAGCCAAGCAAGGGACAACCCGATTGGCTACACCTTC. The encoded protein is CASSQARDNPIGYTF.

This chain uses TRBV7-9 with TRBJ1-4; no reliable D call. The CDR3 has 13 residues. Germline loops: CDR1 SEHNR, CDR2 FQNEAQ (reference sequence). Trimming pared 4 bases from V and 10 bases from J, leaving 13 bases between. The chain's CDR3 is CASSSDVRGKLFF. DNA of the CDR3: TGTGCCAGCAGCTCCGACGTACGAGGAAAACTGTTTTTT.

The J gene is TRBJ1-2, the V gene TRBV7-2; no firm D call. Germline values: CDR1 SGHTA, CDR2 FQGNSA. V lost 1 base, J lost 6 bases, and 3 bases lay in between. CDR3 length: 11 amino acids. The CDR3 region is CASSLVDGYTF. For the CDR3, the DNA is TGTGCCAGCAGCTTAGTAGATGGCTACACCTTC.

The CDR3 region is CASSTRDRVSNEQFF. The DNA for the CDR3 is TGCGCCAGCAGCACCCGGGACAGGGTCTCCAATGAGCAGTTCTTC. V usage is TRBV5-1 and J usage is TRBJ2-1; 9 bases agree with TRBD1. The CDR3 contains 15 residues. The germline V gene encodes CDR1 SGHRS and CDR2 YFSETQ. The ends lost 4 bases at V and 6 bases at J; junction bases unmatched: 8.

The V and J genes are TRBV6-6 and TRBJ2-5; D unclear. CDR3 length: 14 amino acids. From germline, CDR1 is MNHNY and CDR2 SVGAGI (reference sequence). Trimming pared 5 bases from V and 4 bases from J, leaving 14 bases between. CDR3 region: CASSPTMRRETQYF. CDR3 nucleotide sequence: TGTGCCAGCAGTCCGACGATGCGTCGAGAGACCCAGTACTTC.

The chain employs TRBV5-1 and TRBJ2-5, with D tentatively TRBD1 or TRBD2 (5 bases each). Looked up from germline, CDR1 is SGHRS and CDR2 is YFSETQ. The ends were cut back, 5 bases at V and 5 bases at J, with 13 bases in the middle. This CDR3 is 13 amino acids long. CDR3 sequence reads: CASRQEVAETQYF. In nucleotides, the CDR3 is TGCGCCAGCAGACAGGAGGTGGCGGAGACCCAGTACTTC.

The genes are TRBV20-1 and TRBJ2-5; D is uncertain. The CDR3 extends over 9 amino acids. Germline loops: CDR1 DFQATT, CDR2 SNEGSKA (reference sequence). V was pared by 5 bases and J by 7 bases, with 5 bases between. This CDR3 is CSAVPTQYF. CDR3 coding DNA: TGCAGTGCTGTGCCGACCCAGTACTTC.

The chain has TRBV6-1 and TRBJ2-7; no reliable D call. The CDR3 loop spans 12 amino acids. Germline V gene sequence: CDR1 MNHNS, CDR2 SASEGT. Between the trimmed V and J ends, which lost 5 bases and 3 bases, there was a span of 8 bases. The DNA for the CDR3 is TGTGCCAGCAGTCCCTTTGGCTACGAGCAGTACTTC. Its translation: CASSPFGYEQYF.

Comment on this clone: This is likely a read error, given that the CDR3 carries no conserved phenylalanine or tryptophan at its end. Here the CDR3 reads CASRSGTGYEQYL. CDR3 bases: TGTGCCAGCAGGTCCGGGACAGGGTACGAGCAGTACCTC. The V gene is TRBV7-3, the J gene TRBJ2-7; 9 positions agree with TRBD1. In germline, CDR1 is SGHTA, CDR2 FQGTGA. V was clipped by 6 bases and J by 4 bases; unmatched bases: 4. CDR3 length equals 13 residues.

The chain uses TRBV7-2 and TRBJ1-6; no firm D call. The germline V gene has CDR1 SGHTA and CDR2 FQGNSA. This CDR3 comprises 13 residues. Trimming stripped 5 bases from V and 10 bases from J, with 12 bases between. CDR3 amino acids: CASSEAPGSPLHF. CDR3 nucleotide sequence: TGTGCCAGCAGCGAGGCCCCGGGCTCACCCCTCCACTTT. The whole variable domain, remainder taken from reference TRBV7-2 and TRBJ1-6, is GAGVSQSPSNKVTEKGKDVELRCDPISGHTALYWYRQSLGQGLEFLIYFQGNSAPDKSGLPSDRFSAERTGGSVSTLTIQRTQQEDSAVYLCASSEAPGSPLHFGNGTRLTVT.

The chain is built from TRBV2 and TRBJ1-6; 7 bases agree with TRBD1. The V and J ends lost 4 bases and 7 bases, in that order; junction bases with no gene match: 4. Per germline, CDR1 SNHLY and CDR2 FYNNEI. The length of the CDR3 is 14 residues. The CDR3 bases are TGTGCCAGCAGTGTGGGACAGAAAAATTCACCCCTCCACTTT. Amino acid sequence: CASSVGQKNSPLHF.

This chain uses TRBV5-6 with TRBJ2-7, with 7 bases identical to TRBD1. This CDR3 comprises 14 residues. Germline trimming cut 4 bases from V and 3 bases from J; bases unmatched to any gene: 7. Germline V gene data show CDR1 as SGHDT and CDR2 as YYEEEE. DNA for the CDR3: TGTGCCAGCAGCCCCAGGGACAGTCTCTACGAGCAGTACTTC. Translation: CASSPRDSLYEQYF.

The CDR3 DNA reads TGTGCCAGCAGCCCGAGGGGGATCCACGAGCAGTACTTC. Protein sequence: CASSPRGIHEQYF. The chain joins TRBV28 to TRBJ2-7, with D perhaps TRBD1 (6 bases). The germline V and J ends were trimmed by 6 bases and 5 bases, with 14 bases remaining between them. Germline CDR1 and CDR2: MDHEN and SYDVKM. This CDR3 contains 13 residues.

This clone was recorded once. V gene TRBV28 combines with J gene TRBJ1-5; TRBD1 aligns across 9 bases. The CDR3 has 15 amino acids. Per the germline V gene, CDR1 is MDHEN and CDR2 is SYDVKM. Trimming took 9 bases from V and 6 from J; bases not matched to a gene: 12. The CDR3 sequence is CASRLGDRDSQPQHF. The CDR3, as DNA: TGTGCCAGTCGTTTAGGGGACAGGGACAGTCAGCCCCAGCATTTT.

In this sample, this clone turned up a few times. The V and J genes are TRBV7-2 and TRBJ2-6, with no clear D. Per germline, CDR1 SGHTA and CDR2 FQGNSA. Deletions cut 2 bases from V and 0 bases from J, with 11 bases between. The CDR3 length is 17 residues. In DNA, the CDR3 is TGTGCCAGCAGCTTACAAGGGCAGAGCTCTGGGGCCAACGTCCTGACTTTC. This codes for CASSLQGQSSGANVLTF.

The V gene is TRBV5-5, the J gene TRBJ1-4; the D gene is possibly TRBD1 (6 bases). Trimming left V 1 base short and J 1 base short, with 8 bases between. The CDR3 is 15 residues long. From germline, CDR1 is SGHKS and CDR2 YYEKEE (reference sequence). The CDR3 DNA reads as TGTGCCAGCAGCTTGTTGGGACAAACTAATGAAAAACTGTTTTTT. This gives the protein CASSLLGQTNEKLFF.